The 11 T cell receptor beta chains given below trace back to one sample, sequenced in a study of identical twins (dated by TCRdb to the mid-2010s). The protocol used for the library was 5' RACE. The run used an Illumina HiSeq 2000. Using fastp at Q25 and MiXCR, TCRdb reprocessed the public reads and kept productive beta chains. CDR3 protein duplicates are merged, each entry listing the most common genes and DNA. In all, the sample holds 450,000 to 650,000 distinct CDR3 sequences, and around a tenth of those were seen once. The top ten constitute 2.5% to 3.5% of the sample. These data are also associated with another study on yellow fever vaccine responses in identical twins.

Sequencing was carried out using PBMCs. Receptors were obtained from a woman under 30 in good health.

This clonotype was recorded at least ten times. V usage is TRBV12-3 or TRBV12-4 and J usage is TRBJ2-3, with D perhaps matching TRBD1 (6 bases). The CDR3 totals 15 residues. V was clipped by 3 bases and J by 5 bases, with 15 bases between them. The DNA for the CDR3 is TGTGCCAGCAGTTTTTCGTGGGGGCTGGTAGATACGCAGTATTTT. Translation: CASSFSWGLVDTQYF.

This clonotype was seen a few times. The chain links TRBV7-2 to TRBJ2-7, with TRBD2 identical over 8 bases. Per the germline V gene, CDR1 is SGHTA and CDR2 is FQGNSA. CDR3 length: 15 residues. After removal of 0 bases from V and 2 bases from J, the junction contained 3 bases not matched to a gene. The CDR3 nucleotides are TGTGCCAGCAGCTTAGCTCCGGGGGGGCCCTACGAGCAGTACTTC. It yields the protein CASSLAPGGPYEQYF.

This clonotype showed up many times. This sequence joins TRBV6-6 and TRBJ1-2; D remains unclear. The CDR3 runs to 13 residues. V was cut by 0 bases and J by 3 bases, with 5 bases left in between. Germline values: CDR1 MNHNY, CDR2 SVGAGI (reference sequence). The CDR3 nucleotides read TGTGCCAGCAGTTACTCGAGAGACTATGGCTACACCTTC. Translated, it gives CASSYSRDYGYTF.

This clonotype was found once. This rearrangement joins TRBV12-3 or TRBV12-4 to TRBJ2-5, with TRBD2 identical over 7 bases. Germline trimming cut 5 bases from V and 3 bases from J; bases unmatched to any gene: 12. The CDR3 is 16 residues long. The CDR3 reads CASSLALGGSKETQYF. CDR3 coding DNA: TGTGCCAGCAGTCTGGCCTTGGGCGGGAGTAAAGAGACCCAGTACTTC.

The chain is built from TRBV3-1 and TRBJ2-3, with D possibly TRBD2 on 5 matching bases. Between the trimmed V and J ends, which lost 4 bases and 0 bases, there was a span of 11 bases. Germline V CDR1 and CDR2: LGHDT, YNNKEL (reference sequence). This CDR3 is 15 amino acids long. In DNA, the CDR3 is TGTGCCAGCAGCCCGGGGTTCGACAGCACAGATACGCAGTATTTT. This sequence encodes CASSPGFDSTDTQYF.

The V and J genes are TRBV6-2 or TRBV6-3 and TRBJ2-7; D possibly uses TRBD1 or TRBD2 (5 bases each). The CDR3 consists of 14 residues. Germline CDR1 is MNHEY and CDR2 is SVGEGT. V was clipped by 0 bases and J by 5 bases, with 11 bases between them. Here the CDR3 DNA reads TGTGCCAGCAGTTACTCCCACGGGGCCCACGAGCAGTACTTC. This gives the protein CASSYSHGAHEQYF.

V is TRBV18 and J is TRBJ2-5; 10 nucleotides align to TRBD2. J lost 5 bases, V lost 3 bases, and 3 bases had no gene match. The CDR3 is 14 amino acids. Germline values: CDR1 KGHSH, CDR2 LQKENI. The CDR3 DNA reads TGTGCCAGCTCACCTGGGACTAGCGACGAGACCCAGTACTTC. It encodes CASSPGTSDETQYF.

This clonotype was seen many times. The chain recombines TRBV29-1 with TRBJ2-7; D call uncertain. The V and J ends lost 6 bases and 3 bases respectively, with 15 bases between them. The CDR3 totals 13 residues. CDR1 is SQVTM and CDR2 is ANQGSEA in the germline V gene. The CDR3, as DNA: TGCAGCGTCCTGCTGGATAGGGACTACGAGCAGTACTTC. The encoded protein is CSVLLDRDYEQYF.

V usage is TRBV6-1 and J usage is TRBJ2-7; maybe TRBD2 (6 bases). There are 15 residues in the CDR3. The V end lost 5 bases, the J end lost 0 bases, and 14 bases lay between the germline ends. Looked up from germline, CDR1 is MNHNS and CDR2 is SASEGT. CDR3 nucleotides: TGTGCCAGCAGTCCGGAGGGACTCCGCTCCTACGAGCAGTACTTC. This sequence encodes CASSPEGLRSYEQYF.

In its sample, this clonotype was seen many times. V usage is TRBV6-1 and J usage is TRBJ2-5; TRBD2 might be the D (5 bases). From germline, CDR1 is MNHNS and CDR2 SASEGT. The CDR3 has 13 amino acids. Trimming shortened V by 7 bases and J by 7 bases, and 16 bases separated the two germline ends. CDR3 sequence reads: CASTAGNIRTQYF. Written as DNA, the CDR3 is TGTGCCAGCACCGCGGGCAACATACGGACCCAGTACTTC.

A few counts support this clonotype. V is TRBV4-1 and J is TRBJ2-5; TRBD1 is a possible D gene (6 bases). CDR3 size: 15 residues. CDR1 and CDR2 from the germline V gene are MGHRA and YSYEKL. Trimming pared 3 bases from V and 7 bases from J, leaving 18 bases between. CDR3 in DNA: TGCGCCAGCAGCCAGGCAGGGGTAGTGATGGGGACCCAGTACTTC. Translated, it gives CASSQAGVVMGTQYF.